This is a list of T cell receptor beta chains from one sample in a study of cytomegalovirus exposure and HLA in healthy donors. TCRdb keeps only in-frame clones here, not all; method: immunoSEQ multiplex PCR. The sample lists approximately 120,000 clones; under 85% were seen once. Sequenced: PBMCs. All receptors come from a man aged 25 to 40 in good health and CMV-seronegative. Each CDR3 is given with its conserved first and last residue. Fields, in order: clone size, J gene, V gene, D gene, CDR3 DNA, CDR3 protein. D genes are given only for firm matches. The size entry is marked missing in some rows and otherwise reads once, few, many or a size class.

>-|TRBJ2-4|TRBV15|-
TGTGCCACCAGCAGAGGAGGGTCCGACGGCAAAAACATTCAGTACTTC
CATSRGGSDGKNIQYF
>once|TRBJ1-1|TRBV2|-
TGTGCCAGCAGTGGAAACAGGGCGGCTTTCTTT
CASSGNRAAFF
>-|TRBJ1-2|TRBV7-3|TRBD1
TGTGCCAGCAGCTTCCAACATTCGACAGGGGGTAGTGGCTACACCTTC
CASSFQHSTGGSGYTF
>-|TRBJ2-2|TRBV6-4|-
TGTGCCAGCAGTCCTAACAGGGGGGGCACCGGGGAGCTGTTTTTT
CASSPNRGGTGELFF
>-|TRBJ1-2|TRBV6-5|-
TGTGCCAGCAGTTACAAGCCAGGTGGAGGCTACACCTTC
CASSYKPGGGYTF
>-|TRBJ2-2|TRBV6-5|-
TGTGCCAGCAGTTACGGCGGGAACACCGGGGAGCTGTTTTTT
CASSYGGNTGELFF
>-|TRBJ1-3|TRBV19|-
TGTGCCAGTAGTCCCCAGGCTCGCTCTGGAAACACCATATATTTT
CASSPQARSGNTIYF
>-|TRBJ1-5|TRBV15|TRBD1
TGTGCCACCAGCAGATGGACAGGGGCCCGCAATCAGCCCCAGCATTTT
CATSRWTGARNQPQHF
>-|TRBJ1-2|TRBV25-1|-
TGTGCCAGCGGGGAGGTCTATGGCTACACCTTC
CASGEVYGYTF
>-|TRBJ2-1|TRBV7-9|-
TGTGCCAGCAGCTTAGACCAGAGGCTAGCGCAGTTCTTC
CASSLDQRLAQFF
>-|TRBJ2-3|TRBV6-5|-
TGTGCCAGCAGTTACTCTGCGCTAGCTAGGAATACGCAGTATTTT
CASSYSALARNTQYF
>few|TRBJ2-5|TRBV7-3|-
TGTGCCAGCAGTCAATGGTCGGGCGGGGTTGAGACCCAGTACTTC
CASSQWSGGVETQYF
>-|TRBJ1-2|TRBV15|-
TGTGCCACCAGCAGAGATTACGCGGCGGGGTATGGCTACACCTTC
CATSRDYAAGYGYTF
>-|TRBJ2-7|TRBV5-4|-
TGTGCCAGCAGCTTGGTCTCTTATAGCTCCTACGAGCAGTACTTC
CASSLVSYSSYEQYF
>-|TRBJ2-7|TRBV5-8|-
TGTGCCAGCACGACTCCCGGTTCGGATGAGCAGTACTTC
CASTTPGSDEQYF
>-|TRBJ2-7|TRBV28|TRBD1
TGTGCCAGCAAAGAGTCCGGGACAGGGCTGTACGAGCAGTACTTC
CASKESGTGLYEQYF
>few|TRBJ1-1|TRBV2|-
TGTGCCAGCAGTGAAGGGGGCTGGGGGAACACTGAAGCTTTCTTT
CASSEGGWGNTEAFF
>-|TRBJ1-5|TRBV5-5|-
TGTGCCAGCAGCTTCTTCCCGGGATACCAGCCCCAGCATTTT
CASSFFPGYQPQHF
>-|TRBJ2-5|TRBV28|TRBD2
TGTGCCAGCAGTCATAGCGGGGGCAAAAAAGAGACCCAGTACTTC
CASSHSGGKKETQYF
>-|TRBJ2-4|TRBV5-6|-
TGTGCCAGCAGCTTGGGCGGCGGGCAGCACATTCAGTACTTC
CASSLGGGQHIQYF
>-|TRBJ1-2|TRBV2|-
TGTGCCAGCAGTCCCGGGACAATCTATGGCTACACCTTC
CASSPGTIYGYTF
>-|TRBJ2-3|TRBV7-2|TRBD2
TGTGCCAGCAGCCTTCAAGCGGGAGTGGGGCAAGATACGCAGTATTTT
CASSLQAGVGQDTQYF
>-|TRBJ2-1|TRBV29-1|TRBD1
TGCAGCGTTGATGCCGACAGGGGGGTGGTAATTGGGCAGTTCTTC
CSVDADRGVVIGQFF
>once|TRBJ2-1|TRBV28|-
TGTGCCAGCAAGCGGACCCCGGGGGTCGATGAGCAGTTCTTC
CASKRTPGVDEQFF
>many|TRBJ2-1|TRBV6-1|TRBD2
TGTGCCATGTCTACGGGAGGGGGTAATGAGCAGTTCTTC
CAMSTGGGNEQFF
>-|TRBJ2-2|TRBV7-6|TRBD2
TGTGCCAGCATTCGGACTAGCGCTCACACCGGGGAGCTGTTTTTT
CASIRTSAHTGELFF
>-|TRBJ1-1|TRBV5-5|-
TGTGCCAGCAGCCTAGAAGGGAGGTTCGCTGAAGCTTTCTTT
CASSLEGRFAEAFF
>-|TRBJ2-7|TRBV10-3|-
TGTGCCATCAGTGTGGACAGAGCCTACGAGCAGTACTTC
CAISVDRAYEQYF
>-|TRBJ2-7|TRBV2|-
TGTGCCAGCAGAGTGGGACTTCCAATTGGAGAGCAGTACTTC
CASRVGLPIGEQYF
>-|TRBJ2-2|TRBV28|-
TGTGCCAGCAGTTTATTTTCGGGCACCGGGGAGCTGTTTTTT
CASSLFSGTGELFF
>-|TRBJ2-3|TRBV9|-
TGTGCCAGCAGCGAGCCGGGGTTGGGAGATACGCAGTATTTT
CASSEPGLGDTQYF
>-|TRBJ2-7|TRBV2|-
TGTGCCAGCAGTGCCGTTCGGGACACCACTACCTACGAGCAGTACTTC
CASSAVRDTTTYEQYF
>-|TRBJ2-2|TRBV5-6|TRBD2
TGTGCCAGCAGCTTGTTTTCCCAGGGAGGGACCGGGGAGCTGTTTTTT
CASSLFSQGGTGELFF
>few|TRBJ2-1|TRBV2|TRBD2
TGTGCCAGCAGTCCCGGACTAGCGGGGGACTACAATGAGCAGTTCTTC
CASSPGLAGDYNEQFF
>-|TRBJ1-1|TRBV28|TRBD1
TGTGCCAGCAGTAACCGGACAGGGGAGGCTTTCTTT
CASSNRTGEAFF
>-|TRBJ2-3|TRBV13|TRBD2
TGTGCCAGCAGCTTAAGGGGCGGGGGGGGTGACACAGATACGCAGTATTTT
CASSLRGGGGDTDTQYF
>once|TRBJ2-1|TRBV9|-
TGTGCCAGCAGCGTAGATGGAGGGCTTAATGAGCAGTTCTTC
CASSVDGGLNEQFF
>-|TRBJ1-6|TRBV11-1|-
TGTGCCAGCAGCCCGAGGGGGATCAGCTCCTATAATTCACCCCTCCACTTT
CASSPRGISSYNSPLHF
>-|TRBJ1-2|TRBV28|TRBD1
TGTGCCAGCAGCCCCGGGACAGGAAACTATGGCTACACCTTC
CASSPGTGNYGYTF
>-|TRBJ1-6|TRBV11-1|TRBD1
TGTGCCAGCAGCTCCGGACAGGGGATCGCTTCACCCCTCCACTTT
CASSSGQGIASPLHF
>-|TRBJ2-1|TRBV25-1|TRBD2
TGTGCCAGCAGTGATCCTAGCGGGAGTGATGAGCAGTTCTTC
CASSDPSGSDEQFF
>-|TRBJ1-1|TRBV28|-
TGTGCCAGTACCTCTAGGGTTCGCCCCAGGGCGGGGGCTTTCTTT
CASTSRVRPRAGAFF